This TCR beta chain derives from a study of cytomegalovirus exposure and HLA in healthy donors. Researchers ran the PCR with 60 Vbeta and 13 Jbeta primers. TCRdb's copy holds only in-frame clones and misses some; the assay was immunoSEQ multiplex PCR. This table lists fewer than 150,000 clones. Sequencing was carried out using PBMCs. The receptor's source is a woman between 55 and 75 years old in good health and CMV-seronegative.

The CDR3 coding sequence is TGTGCTAGTGGTTCATCCCCGGGACAGTTAAATAGGGACACTGAAGCTTTCTTT. Translation gives CASGSSPGQLNRDTEAFF. The chain links TRBV12-5 to TRBJ1-1, with TRBD1 matching 7 bases. CDR1 is LGHNT, CDR2 FRNRAP, per germline. Unmatched junction bases numbered 17, after V lost 4 bases and J lost 3 bases. The CDR3 runs to 18 residues.